This T cell receptor beta chain was captured by sequencing in a study of human T cells and chemical hapten exposure. This clonotype was recorded a few times. Total RNA was isolated from unfractionated whole blood. Using its own MiXCR run on the 5' RACE reads, TCRdb lists one record per CDR3 protein. The data contain around 100,000 distinct CDR3 sequences, around a fifth of them singletons. V was pared by 2 bases and J by 1 base, with 8 bases of the junction left unmatched. The CDR3 consists of 16 residues. The germline CDR1 and CDR2 sequences are MNHNY and SVGAGI (reference sequence). The chain joins TRBV6-6 to TRBJ2-7; 7 positions agree with TRBD2. The origin of this receptor is a human donor in good health. CDR3 amino acids: CASSYSGVFASYEQYF. Written as DNA, the CDR3 is TGTGCCAGCAGTTACAGCGGGGTTTTTGCGTCCTACGAGCAGTACTTC.